The sequence of this TCR beta chain was determined in a study of regulatory T cells in long-lasting Graves disease. Germline CDR1 KGHDR, CDR2 SFDVKD. There are 12 residues in the CDR3. V was cut by 1 base and J by 5 bases, with 4 bases left in between. In building TCR beta libraries, iRepertoire HTBI primers were used together with Arm-PCR of CDR3 regions. TCRdb re-analysed the multiplex PCR reads in MiXCR, keeping a single row per CDR3 protein. The sample has roughly 300,000 distinct CDR3 sequences, 22% seen once. This clonotype was counted between two and nine times. The time point is: persistent/refractory GD, antithyroid drugs over 5 years with positive TRAb. With RNA extracted from PBMCs as input, the TCR library was made.

The chain employs TRBV24-1 and TRBJ2-5; unclear D gene. Material: peripheral blood mononuclear cells (PBMCs), obtained when the disease was refractory, from a patient treated with antithyroid drugs. The receptor was derived from a female donor with Graves disease. Written as DNA, the CDR3 is TGTGCCACCAGTGATTTAGAGGAGACCCAGTACTTC. Its protein is CATSDLEETQYF.